Shown below are 30 T cell receptor beta chains from a single sample sequenced in a study of T-cell reconstitution after alpha-beta-depleted transplantation in children (dated by TCRdb to about 2016). The library came from PCR. The sequencer listed for this sample is Illumina HiSeq 2500. TCR library preparation used molecular barcoding, with unique molecular identifiers applied to normalize quantification of the TCRbeta repertoire. TCRdb reworked the public reads: Q25 trimming with fastp, MiXCR clone assembly, productive beta chains retained. Here each entry gathers all rows of one CDR3 protein and keeps the most common genes and DNA. This sample is represented by 300,000 to 400,000 distinct CDR3 sequences; 15% to 20% of them were singletons. The biggest ten clones account for 35% to 50% of the sample. The treatment or condition tag for this specimen amounts to: allogeneic hematopoietic cell transplantation with graft depleted of TCRalphabeta T cells and CD19 B cells.

The source was PBMCs, mostly from graft donor cells, collected 360 days after TCRalphabeta/CD19-depleted stem cell transplant. The source is a male patient aged 2-9 years who had a stem cell transplant for acute lymphoblastic leukemia, so the T cells may come from the graft donor.

The V call is TRBV7-8, the J call TRBJ2-2, with 8 nucleotides matching TRBD1. This CDR3 has 16 amino acids. Trimming took 4 bases from V and 5 from J; bases not matched to a gene: 9. CDR1 and CDR2 (germline): SGHVS, FQNEAQ. CDR3 region: CASSSRTGLGTGELFF. For the CDR3, the DNA is TGTGCCAGCAGCTCCCGGACAGGGTTGGGAACCGGGGAGCTGTTTTTT.

This clonotype was seen a handful of times. The gene calls are TRBV7-3 and TRBJ2-1; 8 nucleotides agree with TRBD1. V dropped 1 base and J dropped 10; count of bases not matched to a gene: 9. This CDR3 has 15 amino acids. Germline loops: CDR1 SGHTA, CDR2 FQGTGA. The CDR3 DNA reads TGTGCCAGCAGCTTAAACCCCGAGACAGGGGACGAGCAGTTCTTC. Encoded protein: CASSLNPETGDEQFF.

This clonotype has more than one count but fewer than ten. The chain combines TRBV20-1 with TRBJ2-6; tentative D call: TRBD2 (5 bases). V was pared by 5 bases and J by 2 bases, with 10 bases between. CDR1 and CDR2 from the germline V gene are DFQATT and SNEGSKA (reference sequence). This CDR3 contains 14 residues. The CDR3 DNA sequence: TGCAGTGCTCTAGGGAGAACTGGGGCCAACGTCCTGACTTTC. Translating gives CSALGRTGANVLTF.

Many counts were recorded for this clonotype. V usage is TRBV27 and J usage is TRBJ1-2; no reliable D call. The CDR3 consists of 14 residues. CDR1 MNHEY and CDR2 SMNVEV come from the germline V gene (reference sequence). The V gene lost 8 bases and the J gene lost 0 bases, with 13 bases spanning the gap. CDR3 sequence (DNA): TGTGCCAGCTCTCCCTTCCAGGCTAACTATGGCTACACCTTC. Residues: CASSPFQANYGYTF.

This clonotype occurred a few times. CDR3 bases: TGTGCCAGCAGCTTCGGACAGGGAAGGGTCGAGCAGTACTTC. Translating gives CASSFGQGRVEQYF. The chain joins TRBV11-2 to TRBJ2-7; 8 nucleotides align to TRBD1. CDR1 and CDR2 from the germline V gene are SGHAT and FQNNGV. The CDR3 length is 14 residues. V was pared by 3 bases and J by 6 bases, with 7 bases of the junction left unmatched.

For this clonotype: The junction does not match germline at one end; this may be a read error. The chain has TRBV3-1 and TRBJ2-7; D perhaps matches TRBD1 (6 bases). The CDR3 runs 18 residues. Per the germline V gene, CDR1 is LGHDT and CDR2 is YNNKEL (reference sequence). CDR3 DNA: TGTGCCTGCAGTAGTCGAGGAAGGGGGTCTCGATTCTCCTACGAGCAGTACTTC. Protein: CACSSRGRGSRFSYEQYF.

V is TRBV7-8 and J is TRBJ2-1; 10 positions agree with TRBD2. With V trimmed by 2 bases and J by 8 bases, 12 bases remained unmatched. This CDR3 spans 17 amino acids. The germline CDR1 and CDR2 sequences are SGHVS and FQNEAQ. Written as DNA, the CDR3 is TGTGCCAGCAGCTTAATAGCGGGAGGATACTCTTCCGATGAGCAGTTCTTC. Translating gives CASSLIAGGYSSDEQFF.

This chain joins TRBV6-5 and TRBJ2-7; 12 bases fit TRBD2. The J segment lost 6 bases and the V segment lost 2 bases, leaving 11 bases of the junction unmatched. The CDR3 is 17 amino acids. Germline V gives CDR1 MNHEY, CDR2 SVGAGI. As DNA, the CDR3 is TGTGCCAGCAGTTACGTTCTAGCGGGAGGGCCTCTAGGCGAGCAGTACTTC. Amino acid sequence: CASSYVLAGGPLGEQYF.

This clonotype was seen ten or more times. At one end, the junction sequence differs from germline, possibly due to a read error. This chain connects TRBV30 to TRBJ2-1; maybe TRBD2 (6 bases). CDR1 GTSNPN and CDR2 SVGIG come from the germline V gene (reference sequence). The CDR3 sequence is 13 residues long. The CDR3 loop is CAWSVFSGTVKAF. The DNA of the CDR3 is TGTGCCTGGAGTGTATTTTCCGGGACTGTAAAGGCCTTC. Looking up the rest from reference TRBV30 and TRBJ2-1 gives the full variable domain: SQTIHQWPATLVQPVGSPLSLECTVEGTSNPNLYWYRQAAGRGLQLLFYSVGIGQISSEVPQNLSASRPQDRQFILSSKKLLLSDSGFYLCAWSVFSGTVKAFGPGTRLTVL.

The chain couples TRBV18 to TRBJ2-2; 8 nucleotides line up with TRBD1. With 6 bases clipped from V and 0 bases from J, the junction kept 6 bases outside the gene matches. Germline values: CDR1 KGHSH, CDR2 LQKENI. This CDR3 region has 16 residues. Here the CDR3 DNA reads TGTGCCAGCTCGCCTCAGGGGGCATCGAACACCGGGGAGCTGTTTTTT. This sequence encodes CASSPQGASNTGELFF.

The CDR3 spells CASSLAGPNYNSPLHF. The CDR3 nucleotides read TGCGCCAGCAGCTTGGCCGGACCGAACTATAATTCACCCCTCCACTTT. The genes are TRBV5-1 and TRBJ1-6; no definite D call. CDR3 length: 16 residues. V was clipped by 0 bases and J by 3 bases, with 10 bases between them. CDR1 is SGHRS and CDR2 is YFSETQ in the germline V gene.

This clonotype has more than one count but fewer than ten. This sequence joins TRBV9 and TRBJ2-2; 9 nucleotides agree with TRBD2. The V gene end was trimmed by 6 bases and the J gene end by 1 base; junction bases not matched to a gene: 7. The CDR3 has 16 amino acids. Looked up from germline, CDR1 is SGDLS and CDR2 is YYNGEE. The chain's CDR3 is CASTPLTSGNTGELFF. DNA of the CDR3: TGTGCCAGCACCCCCCTGACTAGCGGGAACACCGGGGAGCTGTTTTTT.

This clonotype occurred a few times. The CDR3 bases are TGTGCCAGCAGCCCCGAGGGGGGAGGTACTGAAGCTTTCTTT. Protein: CASSPEGGGTEAFF. V usage is TRBV12-3 or TRBV12-4 and J usage is TRBJ1-1; possible D gene TRBD1, 6 bases. V lost 6 bases and J 5 bases, leaving 16 bases between the germline ends. The CDR3 is made up of 14 amino acids.

This clonotype was seen at least ten times. The gene calls are TRBV7-9 and TRBJ1-1, with D maybe TRBD1 (6 bases). CDR3 length: 14 residues. Germline CDR1 and CDR2: SEHNR and FQNEAQ (reference sequence). V dropped 5 bases and J dropped 0 bases, with 10 bases sitting between them. CDR3 nucleotide sequence: TGTGCCAGCAGCCTACAGGGTCTGAACACTGAAGCTTTCTTT. It is translated as CASSLQGLNTEAFF.

This clonotype was counted only a few times. The chain joins TRBV4-3 to TRBJ2-2, with 9 bases lining up with TRBD2. The CDR3 sequence is 19 residues long. The ends lost 2 bases at V and 1 base at J; junction bases unmatched: 11. The germline V gene has CDR1 LGHNA and CDR2 YSLEER. CDR3 residues: CASSQRFLRLAENTGELFF. CDR3 nucleotide sequence: TGCGCCAGCAGCCAACGTTTCCTTCGACTAGCGGAGAACACCGGGGAGCTGTTTTTT.

The rearrangement uses TRBV6-5 and TRBJ2-2; 14 bases agree with TRBD2. CDR1 is MNHEY and CDR2 is SVGAGI in the germline V gene. With V trimmed by 2 bases and J by 4 bases, 3 bases remained unmatched. The CDR3 is 17 amino acids. CDR3 sequence: CASSYHGLAGGTGELFF. The CDR3 DNA sequence: TGTGCCAGCAGTTACCACGGACTAGCGGGAGGCACCGGGGAGCTGTTTTTT.

CDR3 in DNA: TGTGCCAGTAGTATGGGGGCATTTCCCTACAATGAGCAGTTCTTC. Its translation is CASSMGAFPYNEQFF. The J gene is TRBJ2-1, the V gene TRBV19, with D perhaps matching TRBD1 (6 bases). V was pared by 3 bases and J by 2 bases, with 11 bases between. Germline CDR1 reads LNHDA; CDR2 reads SQIVND (reference sequence). There are 15 residues in the CDR3. The full variable domain, in which reference TRBV19 and TRBJ2-1 provide the parts outside the CDR3, is DGGITQSPKYLFRKEGQNVTLSCEQNLNHDAMYWYRQDPGQGLRLIYYSQIVNDFQKGDIAEGYSVSREKKESFPLTVTSAQKNPTAFYLCASSMGAFPYNEQFFGPGTRLTVL.

There are a few counts of this clonotype. The gene calls are TRBV7-9 and TRBJ2-3; the D gene is possibly TRBD2 (5 bases). This CDR3 is 17 amino acids long. V shed 3 bases and J shed 2 bases, with 18 bases lying between them. CDR1 and CDR2 from the germline V gene are SEHNR and FQNEAQ (reference sequence). CDR3 region: CASSLSPGGWVTDTQYF. In DNA, the CDR3 is TGTGCCAGCAGCTTGAGCCCTGGAGGTTGGGTCACAGATACGCAGTATTTT.

This clonotype was found many times. V is TRBV5-1 and J is TRBJ2-2, with D perhaps matching TRBD1 (6 bases). The germline V gene has CDR1 SGHRS and CDR2 YFSETQ. V was trimmed by 3 bases and J by 3 bases, leaving 9 bases between them. This CDR3 has 14 residues. CDR3 loop: CASSSGQYTGELFF. For the CDR3, the DNA is TGCGCCAGCAGCTCAGGACAGTACACCGGGGAGCTGTTTTTT.

This clonotype was counted only a few times. The chain joins TRBV27 to TRBJ2-7; D perhaps matches TRBD1 (6 bases). V lost 5 bases, J lost 3 bases, and 20 bases lay in between. This CDR3 has 16 residues. Germline loops: CDR1 MNHEY, CDR2 SMNVEV (reference sequence). CDR3 in amino acids: CASSPSTGSRGYEQYF. The CDR3 coding sequence is TGTGCCAGCAGTCCATCGACAGGCTCGAGGGGCTACGAGCAGTACTTC.

This clonotype has at least ten counts. The V gene is TRBV7-8, the J gene TRBJ2-7; weak D call: TRBD1 (6 bases). The CDR3 is 16 amino acids. The V end lost 0 bases, the J end lost 9 bases, and 21 bases lay between the germline ends. Germline values: CDR1 SGHVS, CDR2 FQNEAQ. This CDR3 is CASSLALHVQGPAQYF. As DNA, the CDR3 is TGTGCCAGCAGCTTAGCCCTCCACGTACAGGGACCCGCGCAGTACTTC. Full variable domain (remainder filled in from reference TRBV7-8 and TRBJ2-7): GAGVSQSPRYKVAKRGQDVALRCDPISGHVSLFWYQQALGQGPEFLTYFQNEAQLDKSGLPSDRFFAERPEGSVSTLKIQRTQQEDSAVYLCASSLALHVQGPAQYFGPGTRLTVT.

This clonotype was seen only a few times. This chain connects TRBV5-1 to TRBJ2-7; 8 bases are a match to TRBD1. Trimming at V came to 6 bases and at J to 1 base, leaving 9 bases not matched to a gene. Germline V gene sequence: CDR1 SGHRS, CDR2 YFSETQ. CDR3 size: 15 residues. CDR3 region: CASTTGGRLSYEQYF. CDR3 coding DNA: TGCGCCAGCACCACAGGGGGGAGACTATCCTACGAGCAGTACTTC.

CDR3 coding DNA: TGTGCCAGCTTTAAGGGCGACTTCTCTGGGGCCAACGTCCTGACTTTC. Encoded protein: CASFKGDFSGANVLTF. The chain employs TRBV6-1 and TRBJ2-6; D gene uncertain. The CDR3 contains 16 residues. Per germline, CDR1 MNHNS and CDR2 SASEGT. V was clipped by 8 bases and J by 0 bases, with 14 bases between them.

This clonotype was seen more than once but under ten times. V gene TRBV28 combines with J gene TRBJ2-7; D gene ambiguous. V lost 5 bases and J lost 3, with 11 bases in between. The CDR3 loop spans 13 amino acids. Germline V gene lookup returns CDR1 MDHEN and CDR2 SYDVKM. CDR3 protein: CASSPHAVYEQYF. The CDR3 region has the DNA TGTGCCAGCAGTCCTCACGCGGTCTACGAGCAGTACTTC.

This clonotype came up many times. V is TRBV28 and J is TRBJ1-6; D may be TRBD1 (6 bases). Between the trimmed V and J ends, which lost 5 bases and 9 bases, there was a span of 8 bases. CDR3 size: 12 residues. Germline V gene lookup returns CDR1 MDHEN and CDR2 SYDVKM. The CDR3 here is CASSLQGSPLHF. The CDR3 DNA reads as TGTGCCAGCAGTCTACAGGGTTCACCCCTCCACTTT. Based on the CDR3 plus reference TRBV28 and TRBJ1-6, the full variable domain is DVKVTQSSRYLVKRTGEKVFLECVQDMDHENMFWYRQDPGLGLRLIYFSYDVKMKEKGDIPEGYSVSREKKERFSLILESASTNQTSMYLCASSLQGSPLHFGNGTRLTVT.

CDR3 DNA sequence: TGCAGTGCTGGCCACAGGGTTGGAGTGGGTGAAGCTTTCTTT. Protein: CSAGHRVGVGEAFF. This chain joins TRBV20-1 and TRBJ1-1; D might be TRBD1 (6 bases). CDR3 size: 14 residues. Between the trimmed V and J ends, which lost 5 bases and 7 bases, there was a span of 20 bases. Germline CDR1 is DFQATT and CDR2 is SNEGSKA (reference sequence).

This clonotype has more than one count but fewer than ten. The chain uses TRBV29-1 and TRBJ2-7; D gene unclear. Germline V lookup: CDR1 SQVTM, CDR2 ANQGSEA. CDR3 length: 14 residues. V shed 4 bases and J shed 1 base, with 14 bases lying between them. The CDR3 DNA reads as TGCAGCGTTGGGTACAGTTTCACGTCCTACGAGCAGTACTTC. Translation gives CSVGYSFTSYEQYF.

This chain connects TRBV6-1 to TRBJ1-1; D is perhaps TRBD1 (6 bases). From germline, CDR1 is MNHNS and CDR2 SASEGT. Trimming removed 8 bases from V and 2 bases from J, with 18 bases in between. The CDR3 length is 15 residues. CDR3 bases: TGTGCCAGCTCACCGAGGGAAGGGGGAAACACTGAAGCTTTCTTT. It is translated as CASSPREGGNTEAFF.

The J gene is TRBJ2-7, the V gene TRBV25-1; 7 bases align to TRBD2. Germline lookup yields CDR1 MGHDK and CDR2 SYGVNS. V shed 7 bases and J 6 bases; nucleotides not matched to a gene: 6. CDR3 length equals 12 residues. CDR3 DNA: TGTGCCAGCACCCCCCCGGGGGGCGAGCAGTACTTC. It yields the protein CASTPPGGEQYF.

This clonotype occurred many times. This chain links TRBV6-1 with TRBJ2-1; the match to TRBD1 covers 7 bases. The CDR3 length is 17 residues. The ends lost 5 bases at V and 6 bases at J; junction bases unmatched: 16. Germline CDR1 is MNHNS and CDR2 is SASEGT. The CDR3 region is CASSLYVRQGRGNEQFF. CDR3 in DNA: TGTGCCAGCAGTCTATACGTTCGACAGGGCAGGGGCAATGAGCAGTTCTTC.